This TCR beta chain was captured by sequencing in a study of control samples from healthy donors and cancer patients. This clone has just one count. The CDR3 spans 15 residues. V was trimmed by 1 base and J by 4 bases, leaving 13 bases between them. Germline V gene lookup returns CDR1 MDHEN and CDR2 SYDVKM. The method was immunoSEQ multiplex PCR; TCRdb's version includes in-frame clones alone and lacks a portion of them. The sample lists 100,000 to 150,000 clones, over 80% occurring once. The receptor comes from a woman aged 50 to 60 in good health. The chain links TRBV28 to TRBJ1-1; D unclear. Material for sequencing was blood. In DNA form, the CDR3 reads TGTGCCAGCAGTTTATCCCTCGAGGAGGGCACTGAAGCTTTCTTT. Protein: CASSLSLEEGTEAFF.